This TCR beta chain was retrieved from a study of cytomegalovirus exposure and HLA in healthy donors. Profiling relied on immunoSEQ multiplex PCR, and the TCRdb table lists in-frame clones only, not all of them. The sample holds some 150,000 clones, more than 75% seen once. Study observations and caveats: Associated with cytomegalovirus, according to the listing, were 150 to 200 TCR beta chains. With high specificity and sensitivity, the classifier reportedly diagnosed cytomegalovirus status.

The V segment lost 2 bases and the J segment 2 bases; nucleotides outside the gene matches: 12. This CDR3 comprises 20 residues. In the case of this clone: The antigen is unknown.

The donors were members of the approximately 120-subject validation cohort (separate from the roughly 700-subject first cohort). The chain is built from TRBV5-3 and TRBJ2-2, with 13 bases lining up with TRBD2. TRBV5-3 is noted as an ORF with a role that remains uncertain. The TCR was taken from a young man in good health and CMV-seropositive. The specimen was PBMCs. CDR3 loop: CARSFCGGTSGVRNTGELFF. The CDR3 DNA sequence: TGTGCCAGAAGCTTCTGTGGAGGGACTAGCGGGGTTAGAAACACCGGGGAGCTGTTTTTT.